The following is a T cell receptor beta chain sequence with its context. The J segment lost 6 bases and the V segment lost 9 bases, leaving 8 bases of the junction unmatched. Germline V gene sequence: CDR1 KGHDR, CDR2 SFDVKD. The CDR3 is made up of 14 amino acids. Assay: immunoSEQ multiplex PCR; the TCRdb copy retains only in-frame clones and omits some. The sample records some 120,000 clones, less than 95% being singletons. These data originate in a study of control samples from healthy donors and cancer patients. Sequencing was performed on blood. The TCR originated in a man younger than 35 in good health. The rearrangement uses TRBV24-1 and TRBJ2-1; TRBD2 agrees at 9 bases. CDR3 loop: CATEDSGGGNEQFF. CDR3 in DNA: TGTGCCACCGAAGATAGCGGGGGAGGCAATGAGCAGTTCTTC.